The 27 T cell receptor beta chains reported below all come from one sample, sequenced in a study of lymphopenia after photon versus proton radiotherapy. The table came from immunoSEQ multiplex PCR; TCRdb's copy has only in-frame clones and leaves some out. The sample yields approximately 23,000 clones, 85% to 90% seen once. The material sequenced was peripheral blood, taken from a patient treated with proton-based radiotherapy. Source of these receptors: a man older than 75 with esophageal cancer.

This clone occurred once. The V and J genes are TRBV5-5 and TRBJ1-2; 9 positions agree with TRBD1. Germline V gene sequence: CDR1 SGHKS, CDR2 YYEKEE (reference sequence). V lost 3 bases to trimming and J lost 6 bases; unmatched junction nucleotides: 9. The CDR3 totals 15 residues. This CDR3 is CASSSPGQGFDGYTF. For the CDR3, the DNA is TGTGCCAGCAGCTCCCCGGGACAGGGATTTGATGGCTACACCTTC.

This clone was counted between two and nine times. The CDR3 spells CASSLPDWQDTQYF. The CDR3 region has the DNA TGTGCCAGCAGCTTACCCGACTGGCAAGATACGCAGTATTTT. The chain joins TRBV7-8 to TRBJ2-3; D gene ambiguous. Germline CDR1 reads SGHVS; CDR2 reads FQNEAQ. The CDR3 runs 14 residues. V was clipped by 2 bases and J by 5 bases, with 11 bases between them.

In DNA, the CDR3 is TGTGCCAGCAGTCCGGACAGCCCAGGAGCTTTCTTT. Translating gives CASSPDSPGAFF. V and J are TRBV7-9 and TRBJ1-1; D is possibly TRBD1 (6 bases). V was shortened by 6 bases and J by 10 bases, with 15 bases between the two germline ends. Germline-derived CDR1 and CDR2 are SEHNR and FQNEAQ (reference sequence). The CDR3 totals 12 residues.

This rearrangement joins TRBV11-2 to TRBJ1-2; no firm D call. CDR3 length equals 16 residues. Germline assignment: CDR1 SGHAT and CDR2 FQNNGV. V dropped 4 bases and J dropped 5 bases, with 20 bases sitting between them. CDR3 bases: TGTGCCAGCAGCTCTCTTGGGTCGTTACTCAGTTATGGCTACACCTTC. Protein product: CASSSLGSLLSYGYTF.

This sequence joins TRBV18 and TRBJ2-7, with D perhaps given as TRBD1 or TRBD2 (5 bases each). Germline CDR1 reads KGHSH; CDR2 reads LQKENI. The CDR3 extends over 12 amino acids. Between the trimmed V and J ends, which lost 3 bases and 5 bases, there was a span of 8 bases. Here the CDR3 reads CASSPRGHEQYF. DNA of the CDR3: TGTGCCAGCTCACCCCGGGGCCACGAGCAGTACTTC.

The V gene is TRBV2, the J gene TRBJ1-1, with D unresolved. The germline V gene encodes CDR1 SNHLY and CDR2 FYNNEI. The V end lost 2 bases, the J end lost 1 base, and 11 bases lay between the germline ends. This CDR3 has 15 amino acids. The DNA of the CDR3 is TGTGCCAGCAGTGAACCCGGGTCGCAGAACACTGAAGCTTTCTTT. Amino acid sequence: CASSEPGSQNTEAFF.

As to this clone: At the DNA level, this CDR3 is encoded by other sequences in the same sample as well. The V and J genes are TRBV6-1 and TRBJ2-7; D may match TRBD1 or TRBD2 (5 bases each). V shed 8 bases and J shed 5 bases, with 16 bases lying between them. The length of the CDR3 is 13 residues. CDR1 MNHNS and CDR2 SASEGT come from the germline V gene. The CDR3 sequence: CASGGRGGDEQYF. CDR3 in DNA: TGTGCCAGCGGGGGTCGGGGCGGCGACGAGCAGTACTTC.

This clone was seen a few times. This chain links TRBV29-1 with TRBJ2-2; D uncertain. V was pared by 7 bases and J by 0 bases, with 15 bases between. The CDR3 runs 15 residues. Germline V CDR1 and CDR2: SQVTM, ANQGSEA. CDR3 region: CSARGPAANTGELFF. In DNA, the CDR3 is TGCAGCGCCCGAGGTCCAGCCGCGAACACCGGGGAGCTGTTTTTT.

The rearrangement joins TRBV4-3 to TRBJ2-7; 8 bases are shared with TRBD2. Germline V gene sequence: CDR1 LGHNA, CDR2 YSLEER. V lost 1 base and J lost 6; bases outside the gene matches: 8. CDR3 length equals 15 residues. This chain's CDR3 is CASSQGASGRLEQYF. CDR3 nucleotides: TGCGCCAGCAGCCAAGGAGCAAGCGGGAGACTCGAGCAGTACTTC.

J is TRBJ1-6 and V is TRBV19; D gene unclear. Trimming took 5 bases from V and 0 from J, leaving 11 bases between them. Germline V CDR1 and CDR2: LNHDA, SQIVND (reference sequence). This CDR3 is built from 16 residues. DNA of the CDR3: TGTGCCAGTAGTCTCTCCCTGGGCTCCTATAATTCACCCCTCCACTTT. It translates to CASSLSLGSYNSPLHF.

This chain joins TRBV25-1 and TRBJ1-6; tentative D call: TRBD1 (6 bases). Trimming left V 7 bases short and J 0 bases short, with 16 bases between. This CDR3 spans 17 amino acids. Germline V CDR1 and CDR2: MGHDK, SYGVNS. CDR3 in DNA: TGTGCCAGCAATGGGGGGCTCTATAGCTCCTATAATTCACCCCTCCACTTT. Protein sequence: CASNGGLYSSYNSPLHF.

The V gene is TRBV4-3, the J gene TRBJ1-2, with TRBD1 as a possible D gene (5 bases). There are 14 residues in the CDR3. V lost 1 base and J 2 bases, leaving 8 bases between the germline ends. The germline CDR1 and CDR2 sequences are LGHNA and YSLEER. CDR3 region: CASSQAGNNYGYTF. The CDR3 DNA is TGCGCCAGCAGCCAAGCAGGGAACAACTATGGCTACACCTTC.

The chain has TRBV11-2 and TRBJ2-1, with 9 nucleotides matching TRBD2. CDR1 and CDR2 (germline): SGHAT, FQNNGV. With 5 bases clipped from V and 10 bases from J, the junction kept 9 bases outside the gene matches. CDR3 length: 14 residues. The CDR3 protein is CASSTSGTSREQFF. CDR3 coding DNA: TGTGCCAGCAGCACCTCTGGGACTAGCAGGGAGCAGTTCTTC. Using reference TRBV11-2 and TRBJ2-1 for the parts outside the CDR3, the full variable domain is EAGVAQSPRYKIIEKRQSVAFWCNPISGHATLYWYQQILGQGPKLLIQFQNNGVVDDSQLPKDRFSAERLKGVDSTLKIQPAKLEDSAVYLCASSTSGTSREQFFGPGTRLTVL.

The chain recombines TRBV23-1 with TRBJ1-3; D ambiguous. TRBV23-1 is sorted into the ORF group, with uncertain function. The CDR3 has 19 residues. Trimming took off 1 base at V and 0 bases at J, with 19 bases between the two ends. CDR3 in amino acids: CASSQYRSPVRDSGNTIYF. In nucleotides, the CDR3 is TGCGCCAGCAGTCAATATCGTTCCCCAGTAAGAGACTCTGGAAACACCATATATTTT.

The J gene is TRBJ2-5, the V gene TRBV6-5; no clear D. Germline V gene data show CDR1 as MNHEY and CDR2 as SVGAGI. There are 13 residues in the CDR3. Trimming took off 2 bases at V and 2 bases at J, with 6 bases between the two ends. The CDR3 bases are TGTGCCAGCAGTTACCGAGCACAAGAGACCCAGTACTTC. This codes for CASSYRAQETQYF.

The rearrangement joins TRBV4-3 to TRBJ1-2; TRBD1 is a possible D gene (5 bases). Between the trimmed V and J ends, which lost 1 base and 2 bases, there was a span of 11 bases. Germline loops: CDR1 LGHNA, CDR2 YSLEER. CDR3 length equals 15 residues. The CDR3 here is CASSQGRGRNYGYTF. The CDR3 DNA reads TGCGCCAGCAGCCAAGGACGGGGCCGCAACTATGGCTACACCTTC.

The rearrangement uses TRBV30 and TRBJ1-6; D call uncertain. The ends were cut back, 3 bases at V and 5 bases at J, with 17 bases in the middle. The CDR3 extends over 16 amino acids. Germline V gives CDR1 GTSNPN, CDR2 SVGIG (reference sequence). CDR3 amino acids: CAWRAKDPGDNSPLHF. The CDR3 DNA reads TGTGCCTGGAGGGCAAAAGATCCCGGGGATAATTCACCCCTCCACTTT.

The chain has TRBV6-5 and TRBJ1-1, with D tentatively TRBD1 (6 bases). V lost 2 bases and J 5 bases, leaving 9 bases between the germline ends. From germline, CDR1 is MNHEY and CDR2 SVGAGI. The length of the CDR3 is 13 residues. This CDR3 is CASSYGQRTEAFF. In DNA form, the CDR3 reads TGTGCCAGCAGTTACGGACAGAGGACTGAAGCTTTCTTT.

The chain recombines TRBV19 with TRBJ1-1; D remains ambiguous. Germline-derived CDR1 and CDR2 are LNHDA and SQIVND (reference sequence). This CDR3 contains 13 residues. V was cut by 1 base and J by 1 base, with 4 bases left in between. CDR3 DNA sequence: TGTGCCAGTAGTATAGGGGGGAACACTGAAGCTTTCTTT. This translates into CASSIGGNTEAFF.

The gene calls are TRBV9 and TRBJ2-7; tentatively, D is TRBD2 (5 bases). The V gene lost 0 bases and the J gene lost 0 bases, with 10 bases spanning the gap. Germline V gene sequence: CDR1 SGDLS, CDR2 YYNGEE. This CDR3 has 15 residues. The CDR3 protein is CASSVGVGDSYEQYF. For the CDR3, the DNA is TGTGCCAGCAGCGTAGGCGTCGGGGACTCCTACGAGCAGTACTTC.

The chain is built from TRBV5-4 and TRBJ2-1, with 15 nucleotides matching TRBD2. With V trimmed by 4 bases and J by 0 bases, 11 bases remained unmatched. Germline CDR1 reads SGHNT; CDR2 reads YYREEE (reference sequence). This CDR3 contains 20 residues. The CDR3 DNA is TGTGCCAGCAGCGACCCGGGACTAGCGGGAGGTGGGGCCTCCTACAATGAGCAGTTCTTC. Protein: CASSDPGLAGGGASYNEQFF. The full variable domain, with the rest looked up from reference TRBV5-4 and TRBJ2-1, is ETGVTQSPTHLIKTRGQQVTLRCSSQSGHNTVSWYQQALGQGPQFIFQYYREEENGRGNFPPRFSGLQFPNYSSELNVNALELDDSALYLCASSDPGLAGGGASYNEQFFGPGTRLTVL.

The V call is TRBV9, the J call TRBJ2-1; TRBD2 agrees at 7 bases. This CDR3 contains 14 residues. V shed 1 base and J 4 bases; nucleotides not matched to a gene: 2. CDR1 SGDLS and CDR2 YYNGEE come from the germline V gene. The CDR3 nucleotides read TGTGCCAGCAGCGTAACGGGAGGATACAATGAGCAGTTCTTC. Encoded protein: CASSVTGGYNEQFF.

This chain joins TRBV7-9 and TRBJ2-1; TRBD2 agrees at 11 bases. Trimming removed 3 bases from V and 6 bases from J; junction bases left unmatched: 4. There are 15 residues in the CDR3. Per germline, CDR1 SEHNR and CDR2 FQNEAQ (reference sequence). The CDR3 loop is CASSLVGLAGNEQFF. The CDR3 DNA follows: TGTGCCAGCAGCTTGGTCGGACTAGCGGGCAATGAGCAGTTCTTC. The variable domain in full, with the rest retrieved from reference TRBV7-9 and TRBJ2-1, is DTGVSQNPRHKITKRGQNVTFRCDPISEHNRLYWYRQTLGQGPEFLTYFQNEAQLEKSRLLSDRFSAERPKGSFSTLEIQRTEQGDSAMYLCASSLVGLAGNEQFFGPGTRLTVL.

This chain uses TRBV9 with TRBJ2-6; possibly TRBD1 or TRBD2 for D (6 bases each). The ends were cut back, 0 bases at V and 5 bases at J, with 15 bases in the middle. The CDR3 consists of 17 residues. CDR1 is SGDLS, CDR2 YYNGEE, per germline. CDR3 sequence: CASSVDGGGSWANVLTF. CDR3 nucleotide sequence: TGTGCCAGCAGCGTAGACGGGGGCGGCTCGTGGGCCAACGTCCTGACTTTC.

The CDR3 coding sequence is TGTGCCAGTAGTCCTCGGACAGGTGTCAACTATGGCTACACCTTC. Translated: CASSPRTGVNYGYTF. The chain recombines TRBV19 with TRBJ1-2; 7 nucleotides match TRBD1. The CDR3 covers 15 residues. Looked up from germline, CDR1 is LNHDA and CDR2 is SQIVND (reference sequence). Trimming took 5 bases from V and 2 from J; bases not matched to a gene: 8.

CDR3 loop: CASSSPGDTQYF. In DNA, the CDR3 is TGTGCCAGCAGCTCCCCCGGGGATACGCAGTATTTT. This chain joins TRBV7-3 and TRBJ2-3; no clear D gene. Trimming took off 4 bases at V and 6 bases at J, with 8 bases between the two ends. CDR3 size: 12 residues. Germline loops: CDR1 SGHTA, CDR2 FQGTGA.

V usage is TRBV7-2 and J usage is TRBJ2-5; 10 bases match TRBD2. Germline loops: CDR1 SGHTA, CDR2 FQGNSA. The J segment lost 1 base and the V segment lost 4 bases, leaving 12 bases of the junction unmatched. The CDR3 covers 18 residues. This CDR3 is CASSSWASGGYSQETQYF. CDR3 DNA: TGTGCCAGCAGCTCCTGGGCTAGCGGGGGATACAGCCAAGAGACCCAGTACTTC.